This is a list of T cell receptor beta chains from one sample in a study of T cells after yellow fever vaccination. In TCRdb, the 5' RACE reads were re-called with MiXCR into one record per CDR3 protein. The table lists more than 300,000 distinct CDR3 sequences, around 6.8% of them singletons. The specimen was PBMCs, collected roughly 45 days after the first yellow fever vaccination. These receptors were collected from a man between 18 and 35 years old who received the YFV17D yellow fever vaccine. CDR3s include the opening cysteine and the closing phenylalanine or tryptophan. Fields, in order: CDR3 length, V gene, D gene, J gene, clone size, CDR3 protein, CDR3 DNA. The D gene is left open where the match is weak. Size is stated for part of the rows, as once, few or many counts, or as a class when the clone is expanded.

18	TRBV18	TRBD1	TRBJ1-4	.	CASSPSGTGIISNEKLFF	TGTGCCAGCTCACCTTCGGGGACAGGGATAATATCTAATGAAAAACTGTTTTTT
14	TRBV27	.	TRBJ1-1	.	CASSILGVGTEAFF	.
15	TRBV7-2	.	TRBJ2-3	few	CASSFSGSSTDTQYF	TGTGCCAGCAGCTTTTCTGGGTCTAGCACAGATACGCAGTATTTT
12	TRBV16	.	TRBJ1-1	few	CASSRIQGETFF	TGTGCCAGCAGCCGAATACAGGGAGAAACTTTCTTT
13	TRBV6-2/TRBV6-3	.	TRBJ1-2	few	CATLEGGNYGYTF	TGTGCCACCCTGGAGGGTGGCAACTATGGCTACACCTTC
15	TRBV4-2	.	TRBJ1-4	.	CASSQDTLLREKLFF	TGTGCCAGCAGCCAAGACACCCTATTAAGGGAAAAACTGTTTTTT
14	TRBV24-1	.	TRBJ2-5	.	CATSLTGGGETQYF	TGTGCCACCAGTTTAACAGGAGGAGGAGAGACCCAGTACTTC
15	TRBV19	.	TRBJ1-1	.	CASSMTAEMNTEAFF	TGTGCCAGTAGTATGACAGCCGAAATGAACACTGAAGCTTTCTTT
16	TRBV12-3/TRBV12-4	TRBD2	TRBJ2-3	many	CASSFRLAGGADTQYF	TGTGCCAGCAGCTTCCGACTAGCGGGGGGGGCAGATACGCAGTATTTT
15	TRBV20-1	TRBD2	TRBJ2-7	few	CSAREGSGTSYEQYF	TGCAGTGCTAGAGAGGGCTCCGGGACTAGCTACGAGCAGTACTTC
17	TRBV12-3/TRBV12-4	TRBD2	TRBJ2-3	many	CASSLAWGGARTDTQYF	TGTGCCAGCAGTTTAGCGTGGGGGGGAGCCCGCACAGATACGCAGTATTTT
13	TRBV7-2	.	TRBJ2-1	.	CASSKPRTDEQFF	TGTGCCAGCAGTAAACCACGGACGGATGAGCAGTTCTTC
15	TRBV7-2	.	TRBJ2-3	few	CASSLFGAATDTQYF	TGTGCCAGCAGCTTATTTGGAGCAGCCACAGATACGCAGTATTTT
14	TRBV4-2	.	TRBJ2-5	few	CASSQDPGPGTQYF	TGTGCCAGCAGCCAAGATCCGGGGCCTGGGACCCAGTACTTC
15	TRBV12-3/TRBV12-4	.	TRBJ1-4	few	CASSLSSTTNEKLFF	TGTGCCAGCAGCCTCTCTAGCACAACTAATGAAAAACTGTTTTTT
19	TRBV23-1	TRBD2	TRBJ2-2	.	CASRTSGTSGGNNTGELFF	TGCGCCAGCAGGACGTCCGGGACTAGCGGGGGAAACAACACCGGGGAGCTGTTTTTT
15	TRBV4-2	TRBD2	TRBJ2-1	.	CASSIGGGPYNEQFF	TGTGCCAGCAGCATTGGCGGGGGTCCCTACAATGAGCAGTTCTTC
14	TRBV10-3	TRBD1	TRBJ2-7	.	CAIRGQGRAYEQYF	TGTGCCATCAGAGGACAGGGTCGAGCCTACGAGCAGTACTTC
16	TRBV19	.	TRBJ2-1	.	CASSIDPANRELEQFF	TGTGCCAGTAGTATAGATCCGGCCAACCGGGAGCTCGAGCAGTTCTTC
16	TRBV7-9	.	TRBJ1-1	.	CASSLGVGSGNTEAFF	TGTGCCAGCAGCTTAGGGGTGGGGAGCGGGAACACTGAAGCTTTCTTT
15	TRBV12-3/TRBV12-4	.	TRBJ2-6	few	CASNPTGSGANVLTF	TGTGCCAGCAACCCAACGGGGAGTGGGGCCAACGTCCTGACTTTC
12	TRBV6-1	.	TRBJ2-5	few	CASSVLGETQYF	TGTGCCAGCAGTGTCCTAGGAGAGACCCAGTACTTC